This T cell receptor (beta chain) was sequenced for a study of blood T cell repertoires in COVID-19. The repertoire was sequenced with immunoSEQ multiplex PCR; TCRdb's copy has only in-frame clones and lacks some. This sample carries approximately 28,000 clones, about 92% of them seen once, and the ten largest clones take approximately 8%. V was trimmed by 6 bases and J by 5 bases, leaving 17 bases between them. The CDR3 is 15 amino acids. Germline CDR1 and CDR2: MNHEY and SVGEGT. V gene TRBV6-2 or TRBV6-3 combines with J gene TRBJ2-4, with D tentatively TRBD2 (6 bases). The sequence was collected from a man aged 70-80 years with active or convalescent COVID-19. Sequencing was done on a sample of peripheral blood. CDR3 nucleotide sequence: TGTGCCAGCAGCTTATGGCGGGGCGGGGAAAACATTCAGTACTTC. As protein: CASSLWRGGENIQYF.